Following are 8 T cell receptor beta chains from one sample sequenced in a study of molecular identifiers for immune sequencing clone quantification. TCRdb re-called the PCR reads through MiXCR, storing one row per CDR3 protein. This repertoire shows nearly 650,000 distinct CDR3 sequences, 25% found once; its top ten account for about 0.73%. The sequenced material came from naive CD8+ T cells from blood, with Jurkat cell RNA spiked in. Sample subset: FACS-sorted CD8+CD4-CCR7+CD45RA+ naive T cells. The receptors come from a human donor in good health. Some libraries in this study had Jurkat cell RNA spiked in.

This chain links TRBV7-6 with TRBJ2-5, with 9 bases fitting TRBD1. The length of the CDR3 is 15 residues. V lost 1 base to trimming and J lost 5 bases; unmatched junction nucleotides: 5. Germline V CDR1 and CDR2: SGHVS, FNYEAQ. The CDR3 DNA follows: TGTGCCAGCAGCTTAGAGGCGACAGGGGGGGAGACCCAGTACTTC. This translates into CASSLEATGGETQYF.

This clonotype was seen at least ten times. This chain uses TRBV12-3 or TRBV12-4 with TRBJ2-5, with D possibly called TRBD1 or TRBD2 (5 bases each). V gave up 7 bases and J gave up 5 bases, with 11 bases separating them. The CDR3 consists of 12 residues. The CDR3: CASTSWGETQYF. CDR3 in DNA: TGTGCCAGCACCTCCTGGGGGGAGACCCAGTACTTC.

This clonotype was detected many times. The chain joins TRBV2 to TRBJ2-7; unclear D gene. V lost 1 base to trimming and J lost 6 bases, with 10 bases between them. Looked up from germline, CDR1 is SNHLY and CDR2 is FYNNEI. The CDR3 runs 13 residues. CDR3 residues: CASSEGSSLEQYF. CDR3 in DNA: TGTGCCAGCAGTGAAGGCTCGAGCCTCGAGCAGTACTTC.

In regard to this clonotype: The conserved closing phenylalanine or tryptophan is absent in this CDR3, likely reflecting a read error. The V and J genes are TRBV9 and TRBJ2-3; no clear D. V was cut by 8 bases and J by 2 bases, with 3 bases left in between. The CDR3 consists of 10 residues. The germline gives CDR1 SGDLS, CDR2 YYNGEE. The CDR3 here is CARLTDTQYI. The CDR3, as DNA: TGTGCCAGGCTCACAGATACGCAGTATATT.

This clonotype turned up a few times. The chain employs TRBV6-2 or TRBV6-3 and TRBJ1-1; D uncertain. In germline, CDR1 is MNHEY, CDR2 SVGEGT. The CDR3 spans 14 residues. V dropped 5 bases and J dropped 5 bases, with 15 bases sitting between them. The DNA of the CDR3 is TGTGCCAGCAGTCACGGCCCCTCGGGGACTGAAGCTTTCTTT. It encodes CASSHGPSGTEAFF.

The V gene is TRBV7-2, the J gene TRBJ2-2; the match to TRBD1 covers 9 bases. CDR1 SGHTA and CDR2 FQGNSA come from the germline V gene. The CDR3 sequence is 16 residues long. V was pared by 4 bases and J by 5 bases, with 8 bases of the junction left unmatched. CDR3: CASSSTQGARTGELFF. Here the CDR3 DNA reads TGTGCCAGCAGCTCCACACAGGGGGCGCGGACCGGGGAGCTGTTTTTT.

The sample holds many counts of this clonotype. This chain links TRBV2 with TRBJ2-3; D is ambiguous. Trimming shortened V by 5 bases and J by 0 bases, and 15 bases separated the two germline ends. Germline CDR1 and CDR2: SNHLY and FYNNEI. The CDR3 runs 16 residues. The CDR3 DNA sequence: TGTGCCAGCAGTCCGATACTCAAAACCAGCACAGATACGCAGTATTTT. Its translation is CASSPILKTSTDTQYF. The variable domain in full, completed from reference TRBV2 and TRBJ2-3, reads EPEVTQTPSHQVTQMGQEVILRCVPISNHLYFYWYRQILGQKVEFLVSFYNNEISEKSEIFDDQFSVERPDGSNFTLKIRSTKLEDSAMYFCASSPILKTSTDTQYFGPGTRLTVL.

The gene calls are TRBV24-1 and TRBJ2-2, with unresolved D. Germline CDR1 and CDR2: KGHDR and SFDVKD. Between the trimmed V and J ends, which lost 4 bases and 1 base, there was a span of 6 bases. The length of the CDR3 is 14 residues. The CDR3 reads CATSEVKNTGELFF. In nucleotides, the CDR3 is TGTGCCACCAGTGAGGTCAAGAACACCGGGGAGCTGTTTTTT.